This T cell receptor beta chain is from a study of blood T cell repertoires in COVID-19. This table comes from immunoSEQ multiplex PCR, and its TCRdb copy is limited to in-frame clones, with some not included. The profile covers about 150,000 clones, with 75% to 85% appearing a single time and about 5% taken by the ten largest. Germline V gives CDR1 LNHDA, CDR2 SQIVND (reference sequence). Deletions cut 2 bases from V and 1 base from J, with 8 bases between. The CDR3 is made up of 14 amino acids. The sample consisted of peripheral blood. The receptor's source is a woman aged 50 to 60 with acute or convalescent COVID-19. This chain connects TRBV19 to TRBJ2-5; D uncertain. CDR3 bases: TGTGCCAGTAGTATAAATCATGTCCAAGAGACCCAGTACTTC. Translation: CASSINHVQETQYF.